These 4 T cell receptor beta chains were all obtained from the same sample, sequenced in a study of T cell responses to AZD1222 COVID-19 vaccine. The method was immunoSEQ multiplex PCR; TCRdb's version includes in-frame clones alone and lacks a portion of them. The sample yields about 160,000 clones, roughly 88% seen once. The sample in question was peripheral blood, obtained 28 days after the second AZD1222 dose. The receptors derive from an adult who received the AZD1222 COVID-19 vaccine.

Comments on this clone: The identical CDR3 is also encoded by other nucleotide sequences in the sample. The chain has TRBV18 and TRBJ1-1; TRBD1 is a possible D gene (6 bases). The V gene's germline CDR1 is KGHSH and CDR2 LQKENI. V was pared by 1 base and J by 1 base, with 7 bases between. The CDR3 sequence is 14 residues long. The CDR3 protein is CASSPQGGNTEAFF. CDR3 in DNA: TGTGCCAGCTCACCACAGGGGGGGAACACTGAAGCTTTCTTT.

This chain uses TRBV6-4 with TRBJ1-2; D might be TRBD1 (5 bases). There are 16 residues in the CDR3. Trimming left V 6 bases short and J 2 bases short, with 19 bases between. Germline V gene data show CDR1 as MRHNA and CDR2 as SNTAGT. The CDR3 here is CASSPGGGEENYGYTF. CDR3 in DNA: TGTGCCAGCAGCCCGGGGGGGGGTGAAGAGAACTATGGCTACACCTTC.

The genes are TRBV5-6 and TRBJ1-5; D gene ambiguous. The CDR3 runs to 15 residues. The V end was cut by 5 bases, the J end by 0 bases, with 12 bases between. Germline V gene sequence: CDR1 SGHDT, CDR2 YYEEEE. The CDR3 sequence is CASRLSGHSNQPQHF. The CDR3 DNA is TGTGCCAGCAGACTAAGCGGGCATAGCAATCAGCCCCAGCATTTT.

This rearrangement joins TRBV3-1 (or the pseudogene TRBV3-2) to TRBJ1-1; no reliable D call. CDR1 is LGHDT, CDR2 YNNKEL, per germline (reference sequence). CDR3 length: 13 residues. Deletions cut 1 base from V and 3 bases from J, with 6 bases between. The CDR3 DNA reads as TGTGCCAGCAGCCAAGTCGGTGACACTGAAGCTTTCTTT. Translation: CASSQVGDTEAFF.